This T cell receptor (beta chain) was identified in a study of CD8 T cells in Susac syndrome. This CDR3 is built from 14 residues. V was pared by 1 base and J by 3 bases, with 10 bases between. Germline V gives CDR1 MNHEY, CDR2 SMNVEV (reference sequence). With random hexamers, about 0.5 to 1 ug RNA was reverse transcribed. It was immunoSEQ multiplex PCR that amplified TCR beta CDR3 across 54 Vbeta and 13 Jbeta. Each CDR3 protein gets one entry after TCRdb re-called the immunoSEQ multiplex PCR reads with MiXCR. The table includes fewer than 250,000 distinct CDR3 sequences, 92% detected once. This chain uses TRBV27 with TRBJ2-7, with D unclear. Sequenced input: CD8+ T cells from PBMCs. This TCR was sampled from a human donor with multiple sclerosis. The CDR3 DNA is TGTGCCAGCAGTTTATGGGTCAGTAGCTACGAGCAGTACTTC. It encodes CASSLWVSSYEQYF.